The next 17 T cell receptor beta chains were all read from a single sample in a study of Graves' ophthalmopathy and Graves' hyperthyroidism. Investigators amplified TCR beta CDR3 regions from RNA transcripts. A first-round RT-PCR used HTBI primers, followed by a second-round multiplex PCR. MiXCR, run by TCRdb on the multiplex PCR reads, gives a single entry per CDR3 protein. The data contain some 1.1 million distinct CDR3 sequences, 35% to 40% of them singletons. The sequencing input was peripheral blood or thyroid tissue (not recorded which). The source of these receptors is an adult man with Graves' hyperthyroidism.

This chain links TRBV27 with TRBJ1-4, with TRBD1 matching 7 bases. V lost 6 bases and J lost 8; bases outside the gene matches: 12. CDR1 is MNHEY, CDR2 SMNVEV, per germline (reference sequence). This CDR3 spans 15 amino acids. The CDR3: CASSPTGADQEKLFF. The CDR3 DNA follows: TGTGCCAGCAGCCCAACAGGGGCGGATCAGGAAAAACTGTTTTTT.

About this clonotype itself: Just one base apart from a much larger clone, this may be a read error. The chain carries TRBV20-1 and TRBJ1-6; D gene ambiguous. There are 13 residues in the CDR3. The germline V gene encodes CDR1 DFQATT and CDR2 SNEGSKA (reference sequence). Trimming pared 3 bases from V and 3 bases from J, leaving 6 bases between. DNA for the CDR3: TGCAGTGCTAGTGCAAACTATAATTCACCCCTCCACTTT. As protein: CSASANYNSPLHF.

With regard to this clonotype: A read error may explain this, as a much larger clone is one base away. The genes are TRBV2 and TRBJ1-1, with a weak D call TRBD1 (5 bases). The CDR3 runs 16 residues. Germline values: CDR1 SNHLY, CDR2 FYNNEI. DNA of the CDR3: TGTGCCCGCAGTGATAGTACGGAGCCGACAGAACTAGAAGCTTTCTTT. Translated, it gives CARSDSTEPTELEAFF.

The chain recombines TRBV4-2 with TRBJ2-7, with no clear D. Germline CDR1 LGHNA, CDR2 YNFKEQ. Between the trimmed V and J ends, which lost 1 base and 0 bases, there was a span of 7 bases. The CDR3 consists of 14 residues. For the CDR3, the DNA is TGTGCCAGCAGCCAAGTATCGGTCTCCTACGAGCAGTACTTC. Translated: CASSQVSVSYEQYF.

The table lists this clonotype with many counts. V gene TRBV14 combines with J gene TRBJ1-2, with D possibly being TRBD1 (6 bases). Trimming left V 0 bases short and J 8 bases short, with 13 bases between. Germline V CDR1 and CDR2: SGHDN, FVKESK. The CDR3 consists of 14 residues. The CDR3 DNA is TGTGCCAGCAGCCAAGATCACAGGGAGCTAGGCTACACCTTC. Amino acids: CASSQDHRELGYTF.

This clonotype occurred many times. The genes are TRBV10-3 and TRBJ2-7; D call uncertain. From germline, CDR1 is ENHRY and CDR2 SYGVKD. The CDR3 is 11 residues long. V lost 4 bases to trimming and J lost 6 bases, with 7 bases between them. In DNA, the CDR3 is TGTGCCATCAGTGGGCAGTTCGAGCAGTACTTC. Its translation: CAISGQFEQYF.

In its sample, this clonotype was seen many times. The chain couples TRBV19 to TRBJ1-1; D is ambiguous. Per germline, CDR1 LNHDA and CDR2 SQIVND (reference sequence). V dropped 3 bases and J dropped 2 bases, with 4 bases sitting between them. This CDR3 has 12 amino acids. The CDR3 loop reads CASSIYNTEAFF. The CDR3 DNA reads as TGTGCCAGTAGTATCTACAACACTGAAGCTTTCTTT.

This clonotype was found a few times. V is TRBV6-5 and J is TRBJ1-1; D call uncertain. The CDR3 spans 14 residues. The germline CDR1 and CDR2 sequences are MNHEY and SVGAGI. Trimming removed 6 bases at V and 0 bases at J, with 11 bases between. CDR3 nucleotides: TGTGCCAGCAGACCCCTGGTTCTGAACACTGAAGCTTTCTTT. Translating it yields CASRPLVLNTEAFF.

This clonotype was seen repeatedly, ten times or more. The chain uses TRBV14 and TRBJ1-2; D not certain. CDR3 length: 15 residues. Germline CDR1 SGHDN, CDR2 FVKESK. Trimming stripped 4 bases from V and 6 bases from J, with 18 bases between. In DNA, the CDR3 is TGTGCCAGCAGCCCCCTGTCTCAGAGAACTGATGGCTACACCTTC. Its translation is CASSPLSQRTDGYTF.

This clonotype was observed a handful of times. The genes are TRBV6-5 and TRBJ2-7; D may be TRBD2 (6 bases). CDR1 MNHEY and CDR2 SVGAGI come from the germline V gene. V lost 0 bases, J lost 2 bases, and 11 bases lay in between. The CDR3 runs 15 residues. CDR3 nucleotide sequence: TGTGCCAGCAGTTACTCGGGCGGGACTGCCTACGAGCAGTACTTC. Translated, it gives CASSYSGGTAYEQYF.

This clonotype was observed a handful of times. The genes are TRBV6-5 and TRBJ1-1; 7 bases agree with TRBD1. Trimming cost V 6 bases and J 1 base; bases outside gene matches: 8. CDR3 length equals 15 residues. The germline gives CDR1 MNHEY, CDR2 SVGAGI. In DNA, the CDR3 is TGTGCCAGCAGCACCGAAAGGACAGGGAACACTGAAGCTTTCTTT. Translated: CASSTERTGNTEAFF.

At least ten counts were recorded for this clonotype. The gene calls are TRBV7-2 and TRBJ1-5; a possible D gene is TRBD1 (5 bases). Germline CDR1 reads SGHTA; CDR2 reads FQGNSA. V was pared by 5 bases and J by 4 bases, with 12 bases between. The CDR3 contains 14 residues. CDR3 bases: TGTGCCAGCAGCGGGGGAGACAGAAATCAGCCCCAGCATTTT. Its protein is CASSGGDRNQPQHF.

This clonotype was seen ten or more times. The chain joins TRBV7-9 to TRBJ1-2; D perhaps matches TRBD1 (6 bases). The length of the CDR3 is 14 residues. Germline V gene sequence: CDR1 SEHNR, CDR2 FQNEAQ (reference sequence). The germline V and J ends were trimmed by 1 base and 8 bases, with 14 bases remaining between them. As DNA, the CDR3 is TGTGCCAGCAGCTTAGGATTGGGACAAGGAGGCTACACCTTC. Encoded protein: CASSLGLGQGGYTF.

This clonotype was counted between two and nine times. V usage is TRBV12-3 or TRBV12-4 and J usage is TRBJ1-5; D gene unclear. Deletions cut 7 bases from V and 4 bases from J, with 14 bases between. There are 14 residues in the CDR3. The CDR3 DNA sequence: TGTGCCAGCACAATGAGGGCAGGAAATCAGCCCCAGCATTTT. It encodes CASTMRAGNQPQHF.

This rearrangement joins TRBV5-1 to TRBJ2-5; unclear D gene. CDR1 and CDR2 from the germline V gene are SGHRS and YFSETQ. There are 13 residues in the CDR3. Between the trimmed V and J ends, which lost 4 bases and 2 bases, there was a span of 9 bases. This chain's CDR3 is CASSDGDQETQYF. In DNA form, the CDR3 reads TGCGCCAGCAGCGACGGTGATCAAGAGACCCAGTACTTC.

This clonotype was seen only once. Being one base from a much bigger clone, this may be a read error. CDR3 region: CASSQRAGEFEQYF. As DNA, the CDR3 is TGTGCCAGCAGCCAGCGGGCAGGGGAATTCGAGCAGTACTTC. The chain combines TRBV7-9 with TRBJ2-7; D tentatively reads TRBD1 or TRBD2 (6 bases each). CDR3 size: 14 residues. Trimming removed 5 bases at V and 6 bases at J, with 17 bases between. CDR1 is SEHNR, CDR2 FQNEAQ, per germline (reference sequence).

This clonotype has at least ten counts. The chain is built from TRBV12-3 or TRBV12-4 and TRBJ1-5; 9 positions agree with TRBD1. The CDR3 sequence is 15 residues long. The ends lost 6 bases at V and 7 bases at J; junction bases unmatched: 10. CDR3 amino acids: CASRSWTGEGQPQHF. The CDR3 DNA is TGTGCCAGCAGGTCGTGGACAGGGGAAGGCCAGCCCCAGCATTTT.